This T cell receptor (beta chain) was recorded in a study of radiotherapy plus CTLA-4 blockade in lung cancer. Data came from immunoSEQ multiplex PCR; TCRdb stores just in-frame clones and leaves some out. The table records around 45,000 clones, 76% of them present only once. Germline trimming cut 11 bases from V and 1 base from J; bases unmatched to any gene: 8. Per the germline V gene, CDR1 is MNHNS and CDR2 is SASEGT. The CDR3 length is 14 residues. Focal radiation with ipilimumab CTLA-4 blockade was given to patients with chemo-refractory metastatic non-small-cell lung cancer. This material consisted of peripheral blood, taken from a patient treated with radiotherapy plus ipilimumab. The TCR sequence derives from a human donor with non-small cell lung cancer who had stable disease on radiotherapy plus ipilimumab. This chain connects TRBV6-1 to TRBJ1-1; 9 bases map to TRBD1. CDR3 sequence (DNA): TGTGCCGTGAACTTGGGACAGGGGAACACTGAAGCTTTCTTT. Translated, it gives CAVNLGQGNTEAFF.